The entry below describes one T cell receptor beta chain. Methods used by the authors: Amplification from reference gene primers served as the basis for estimated nucleated cell counts. Assay: immunoSEQ multiplex PCR; the TCRdb copy retains only in-frame clones and omits some. D and trimming come from the DNA, and the V and J calls and clone size come from that table. The sample carries tens of thousands of clones, 84% recorded once. CDR1 SGDLS and CDR2 YYNGEE come from the germline V gene. V shed 2 bases and J 6 bases; nucleotides not matched to a gene: 7. CDR3 length equals 15 residues. The data were taken from a study of blood T cell repertoires in COVID-19. Study overall: The United States, Italy and Spain were the sources of the acute and convalescent COVID-19 samples. The analysed material was cDNA or gDNA that came from T cells, B-cell-depleted T cells, or PBMCs.

The sample taken for sequencing was peripheral blood. This clonotype was obtained from a man aged 55 to 69 with acute or convalescent COVID-19. The rearrangement joins TRBV9 to TRBJ2-1; 8 bases are a match to TRBD1. CDR3 protein: CASSVEGQAGNEQFF. DNA of the CDR3: TGTGCCAGCAGCGTCGAGGGACAGGCCGGCAATGAGCAGTTCTTC.